The source of this T cell receptor (beta chain) is a study of shared clonotypes between healthy human individuals. Comments on this clone: What it recognizes is unknown.

The CDR3 is made up of 14 amino acids. CDR1 is SGHTS and CDR2 is YDEGEE in the germline V gene. The V end lost 3 bases, the J end lost 2 bases, and 11 bases lay between the germline ends. Only CD45RO-negative cells positively selected for CCR7 counted as naive CD8 cells, so terminally differentiated effector memory CD45RA+ cells were excluded. Sequencing was performed with immunoSEQ multiplex PCR; in TCRdb, only in-frame clones are kept and a portion is missing. The sample holds about 2 million clones, over 85% seen once. Whole-study results and caveats: Between a handful of donors, naive CD4 clonotypes were shared at a level of about 5%. Larger estimated richness was generally seen in naive subsets than in memory subsets.

This chain joins TRBV5-8 and TRBJ1-1, with D maybe TRBD1 (6 bases). This clonotype was obtained from a man younger than 30 in good health. The specimen sequenced was naive CD8+ T cells sorted from blood. The CDR3 DNA follows: TGTGCCAGCAGCTGGGACACACCAAACACTGAAGCTTTCTTT. Protein sequence: CASSWDTPNTEAFF.